The sequence of this T cell receptor (beta chain) was determined in a study of early T cells in non-severe SARS-CoV-2 infection. Individual cDNA molecules were tagged with unique molecular identifiers. TCRdb reprocessed the 5' RACE reads via MiXCR and lists one record per CDR3 protein. The repertoire has 70,000 or so distinct CDR3 sequences, around an eighth of them found once; the top ten carry 1.3%. The CDR3 is 12 amino acids. V was pared by 3 bases and J by 6 bases, with 10 bases between. Germline V gene lookup returns CDR1 SQVTM and CDR2 ANQGSEA. This receptor was obtained from an adult who was a healthcare worker with PCR-confirmed SARS-CoV-2 infection or an uninfected control (not recorded which). The V and J genes are TRBV29-1 and TRBJ2-3, with D unclear. Material for sequencing was whole blood. CDR3 nucleotides: TGCAGCGTTGAGATTTCTGGGGATACGCAGTATTTT. It encodes CSVEISGDTQYF.